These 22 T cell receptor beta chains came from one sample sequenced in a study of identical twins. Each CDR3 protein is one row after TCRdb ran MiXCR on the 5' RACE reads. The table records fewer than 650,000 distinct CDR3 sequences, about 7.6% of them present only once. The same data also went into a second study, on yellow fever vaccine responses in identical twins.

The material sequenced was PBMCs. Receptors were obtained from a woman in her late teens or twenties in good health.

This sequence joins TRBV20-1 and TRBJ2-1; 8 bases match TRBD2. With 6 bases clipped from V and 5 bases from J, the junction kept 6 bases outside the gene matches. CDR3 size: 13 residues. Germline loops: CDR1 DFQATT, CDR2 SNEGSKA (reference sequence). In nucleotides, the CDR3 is TGCAGTGCAGCGGGAGATTTGAACAATGAGCAGTTCTTC. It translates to CSAAGDLNNEQFF.

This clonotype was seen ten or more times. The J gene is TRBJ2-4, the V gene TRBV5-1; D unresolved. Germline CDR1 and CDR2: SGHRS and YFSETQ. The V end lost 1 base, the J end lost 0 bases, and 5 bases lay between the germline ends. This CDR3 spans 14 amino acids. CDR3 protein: CASSLQVAKNIQYF. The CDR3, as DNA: TGCGCCAGCAGCTTGCAGGTAGCCAAAAACATTCAGTACTTC. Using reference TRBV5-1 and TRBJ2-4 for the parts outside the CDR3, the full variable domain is KAGVTQTPRYLIKTRGQQVTLSCSPISGHRSVSWYQQTPGQGLQFLFEYFSETQRNKGNFPGRFSGRQFSNSRSEMNVSTLELGDSALYLCASSLQVAKNIQYFGAGTRLSVL.

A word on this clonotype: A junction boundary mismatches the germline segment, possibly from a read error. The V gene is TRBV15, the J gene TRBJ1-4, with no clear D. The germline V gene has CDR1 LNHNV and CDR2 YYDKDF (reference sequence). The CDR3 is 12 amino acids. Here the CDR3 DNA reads TGTGCCACCAGCAGAGACAGCATCGGGATGCTTTTT. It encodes CATSRDSIGMLF.

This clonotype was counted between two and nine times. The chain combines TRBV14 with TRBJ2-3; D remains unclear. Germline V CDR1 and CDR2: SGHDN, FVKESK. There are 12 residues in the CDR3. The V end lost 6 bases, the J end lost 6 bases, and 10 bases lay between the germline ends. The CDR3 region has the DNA TGTGCCAGCAGTCGACCTGGGGATACGCAGTATTTT. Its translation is CASSRPGDTQYF.

CDR3 DNA: TGTGCCACCAGTGATGGCACAGGGGATGGGGCCAACGTCCTGACTTTC. Translated: CATSDGTGDGANVLTF. The V and J genes are TRBV24-1 and TRBJ2-6; 7 bases agree with TRBD1. Unmatched junction bases numbered 4, after V lost 3 bases and J lost 3 bases. Germline CDR1 is KGHDR and CDR2 is SFDVKD. This CDR3 is built from 16 residues.

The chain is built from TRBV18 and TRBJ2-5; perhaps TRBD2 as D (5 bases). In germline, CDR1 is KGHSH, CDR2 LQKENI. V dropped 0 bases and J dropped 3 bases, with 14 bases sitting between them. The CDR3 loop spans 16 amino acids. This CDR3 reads CASSPPFDSEKETQYF. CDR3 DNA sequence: TGTGCCAGCTCACCACCGTTTGATAGCGAAAAAGAGACCCAGTACTTC.

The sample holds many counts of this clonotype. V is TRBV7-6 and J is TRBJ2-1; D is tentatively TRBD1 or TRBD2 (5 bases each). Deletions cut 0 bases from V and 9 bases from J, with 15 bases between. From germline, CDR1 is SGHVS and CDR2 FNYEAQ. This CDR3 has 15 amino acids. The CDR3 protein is CASSLAPQQRGEQFF. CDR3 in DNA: TGTGCCAGCAGCTTAGCGCCTCAACAGAGGGGTGAGCAGTTCTTC.

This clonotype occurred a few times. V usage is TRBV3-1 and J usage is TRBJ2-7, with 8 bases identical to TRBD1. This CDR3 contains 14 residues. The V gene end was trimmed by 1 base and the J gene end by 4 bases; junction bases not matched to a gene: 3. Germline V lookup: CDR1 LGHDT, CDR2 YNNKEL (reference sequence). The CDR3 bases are TGTGCCAGCAGCCAAGTTGGGACAGGATACGAGCAGTACTTC. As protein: CASSQVGTGYEQYF.

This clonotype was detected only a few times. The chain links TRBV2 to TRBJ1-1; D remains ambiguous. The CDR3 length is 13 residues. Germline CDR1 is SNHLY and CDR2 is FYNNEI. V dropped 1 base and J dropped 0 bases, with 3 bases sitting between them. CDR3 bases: TGTGCCAGCAGTGAAGAGGTGAACACTGAAGCTTTCTTT. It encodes CASSEEVNTEAFF.

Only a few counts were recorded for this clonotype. The CDR3 region has the DNA TGTGCCAGCAGTTTCGGTTGGGACAGCACCTACGAGCAGTACTTC. It specifies CASSFGWDSTYEQYF. The chain joins TRBV28 to TRBJ2-7; 7 bases map to TRBD1. Germline loops: CDR1 MDHEN, CDR2 SYDVKM. This CDR3 comprises 15 residues. V shed 3 bases and J 2 bases; nucleotides not matched to a gene: 7.

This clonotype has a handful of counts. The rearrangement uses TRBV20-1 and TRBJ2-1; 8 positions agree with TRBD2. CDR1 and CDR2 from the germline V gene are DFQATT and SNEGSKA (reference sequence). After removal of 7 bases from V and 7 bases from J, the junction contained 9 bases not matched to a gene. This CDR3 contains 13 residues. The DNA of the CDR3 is TGCAGTGGGACCGGGACTAGTGTGAATGAGCAGTTCTTC. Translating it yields CSGTGTSVNEQFF.

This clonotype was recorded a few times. CDR3: CASSPFYAGTPSYEQYF. CDR3 bases: TGCGCCAGCAGCCCGTTTTACGCCGGGACTCCTTCCTACGAGCAGTACTTC. The rearrangement links TRBV4-1 to TRBJ2-7, with D possibly TRBD2 on 6 matching bases. Germline V CDR1 and CDR2: MGHRA, YSYEKL. The CDR3 runs to 17 residues. The ends were cut back, 4 bases at V and 1 base at J, with 20 bases in the middle.

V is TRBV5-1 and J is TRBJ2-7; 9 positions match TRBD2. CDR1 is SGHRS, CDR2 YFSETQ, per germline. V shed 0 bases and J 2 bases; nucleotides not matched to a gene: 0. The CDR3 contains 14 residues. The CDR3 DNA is TGCGCCAGCAGCTTGGGCGGGAGGGCCTACGAGCAGTACTTC. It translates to CASSLGGRAYEQYF. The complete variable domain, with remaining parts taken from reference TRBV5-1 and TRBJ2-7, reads KAGVTQTPRYLIKTRGQQVTLSCSPISGHRSVSWYQQTPGQGLQFLFEYFSETQRNKGNFPGRFSGRQFSNSRSEMNVSTLELGDSALYLCASSLGGRAYEQYFGPGTRLTVT.

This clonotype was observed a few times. The CDR3 DNA reads TGCGCCAGCAGCCACACAGGGGACACTGAAGCTTTCTTT. It translates to CASSHTGDTEAFF. The chain couples TRBV4-1 to TRBJ1-1; 7 nucleotides match TRBD1. Germline V gene lookup returns CDR1 MGHRA and CDR2 YSYEKL. With 3 bases clipped from V and 3 bases from J, the junction kept 1 base outside the gene matches. There are 13 residues in the CDR3.

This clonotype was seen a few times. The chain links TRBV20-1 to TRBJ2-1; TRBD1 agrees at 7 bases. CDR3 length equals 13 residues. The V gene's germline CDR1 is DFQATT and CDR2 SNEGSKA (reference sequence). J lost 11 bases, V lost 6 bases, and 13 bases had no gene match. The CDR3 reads CSASHRDSGKQFF. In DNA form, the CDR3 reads TGCAGTGCCAGCCACCGGGACAGCGGAAAGCAGTTCTTC.

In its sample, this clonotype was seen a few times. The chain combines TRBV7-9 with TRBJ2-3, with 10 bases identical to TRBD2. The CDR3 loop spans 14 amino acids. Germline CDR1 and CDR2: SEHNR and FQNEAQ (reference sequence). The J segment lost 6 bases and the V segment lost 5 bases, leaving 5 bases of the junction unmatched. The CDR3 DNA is TGTGCCAGCAGCCCGGGACTAGCGCGGGATACGCAGTATTTT. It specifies CASSPGLARDTQYF.

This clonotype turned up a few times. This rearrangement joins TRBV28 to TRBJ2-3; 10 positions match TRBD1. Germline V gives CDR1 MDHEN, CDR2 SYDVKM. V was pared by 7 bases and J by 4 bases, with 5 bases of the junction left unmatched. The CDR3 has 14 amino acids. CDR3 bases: TGTGCCAGCACCCCGGGACAGGGGCCAGATACGCAGTATTTT. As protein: CASTPGQGPDTQYF.

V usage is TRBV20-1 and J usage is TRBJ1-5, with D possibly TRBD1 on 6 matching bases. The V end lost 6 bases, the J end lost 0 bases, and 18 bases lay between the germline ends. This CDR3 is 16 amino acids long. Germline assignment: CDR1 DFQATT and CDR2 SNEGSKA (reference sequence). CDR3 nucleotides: TGCAGTGCCGGAAGAGGACAGCCTAATAGCAATCAGCCCCAGCATTTT. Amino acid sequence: CSAGRGQPNSNQPQHF.

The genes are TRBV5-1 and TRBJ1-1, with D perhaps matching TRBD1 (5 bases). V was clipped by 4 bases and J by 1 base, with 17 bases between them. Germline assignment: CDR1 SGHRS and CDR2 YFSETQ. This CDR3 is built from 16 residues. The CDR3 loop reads CASSVRDPGRNTEAFF. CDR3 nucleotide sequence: TGCGCCAGCAGCGTCCGGGACCCCGGGCGGAACACTGAAGCTTTCTTT. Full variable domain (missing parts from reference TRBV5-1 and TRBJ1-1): KAGVTQTPRYLIKTRGQQVTLSCSPISGHRSVSWYQQTPGQGLQFLFEYFSETQRNKGNFPGRFSGRQFSNSRSEMNVSTLELGDSALYLCASSVRDPGRNTEAFFGQGTRLTVV.

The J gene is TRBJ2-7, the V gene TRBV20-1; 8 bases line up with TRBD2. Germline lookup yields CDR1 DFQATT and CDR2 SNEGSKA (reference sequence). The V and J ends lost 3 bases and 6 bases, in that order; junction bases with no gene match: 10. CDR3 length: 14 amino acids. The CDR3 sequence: CSASRTSRSAEQYF. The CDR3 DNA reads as TGCAGTGCTAGCCGGACTAGCAGGAGTGCCGAGCAGTACTTC.

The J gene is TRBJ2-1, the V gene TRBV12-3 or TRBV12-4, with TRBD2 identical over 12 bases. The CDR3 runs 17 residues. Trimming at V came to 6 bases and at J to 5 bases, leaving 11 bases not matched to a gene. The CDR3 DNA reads TGTGCCAGCAGCTTACTCGGGACTAGCGGGCCTCACAATGAGCAGTTCTTC. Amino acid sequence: CASSLLGTSGPHNEQFF.

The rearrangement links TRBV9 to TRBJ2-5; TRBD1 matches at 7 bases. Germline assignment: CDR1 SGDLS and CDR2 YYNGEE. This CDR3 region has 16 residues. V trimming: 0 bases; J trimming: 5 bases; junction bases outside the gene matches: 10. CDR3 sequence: CASSVEGDSIGETQYF. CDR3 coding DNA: TGTGCCAGCAGCGTAGAAGGGGACAGCATTGGGGAGACCCAGTACTTC.